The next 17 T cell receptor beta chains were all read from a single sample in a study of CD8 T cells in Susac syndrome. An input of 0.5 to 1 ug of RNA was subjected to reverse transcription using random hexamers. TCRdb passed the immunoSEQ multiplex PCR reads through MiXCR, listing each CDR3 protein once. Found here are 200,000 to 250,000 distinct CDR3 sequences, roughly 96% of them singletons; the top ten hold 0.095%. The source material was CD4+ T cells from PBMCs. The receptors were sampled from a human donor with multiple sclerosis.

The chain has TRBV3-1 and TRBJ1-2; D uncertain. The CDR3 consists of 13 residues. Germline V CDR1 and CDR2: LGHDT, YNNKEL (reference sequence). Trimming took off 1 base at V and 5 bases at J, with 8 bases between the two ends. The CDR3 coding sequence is TGTGCCAGCAGCCAAGCCTTCTCATATGGCTACACCTTC. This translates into CASSQAFSYGYTF.

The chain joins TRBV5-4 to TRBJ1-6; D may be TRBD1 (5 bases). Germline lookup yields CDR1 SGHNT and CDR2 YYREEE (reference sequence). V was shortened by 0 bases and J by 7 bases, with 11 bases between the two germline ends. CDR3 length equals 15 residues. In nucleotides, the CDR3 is TGTGCCAGCAGCTTGGTGGGCAGGGTAAATTCACCCCTCCACTTT. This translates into CASSLVGRVNSPLHF.

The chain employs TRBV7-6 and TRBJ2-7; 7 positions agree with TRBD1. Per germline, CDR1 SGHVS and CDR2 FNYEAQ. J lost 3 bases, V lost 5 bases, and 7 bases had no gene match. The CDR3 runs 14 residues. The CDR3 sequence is CASSEPGQIYEQYF. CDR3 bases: TGTGCCAGCAGCGAACCGGGACAGATCTACGAGCAGTACTTC.

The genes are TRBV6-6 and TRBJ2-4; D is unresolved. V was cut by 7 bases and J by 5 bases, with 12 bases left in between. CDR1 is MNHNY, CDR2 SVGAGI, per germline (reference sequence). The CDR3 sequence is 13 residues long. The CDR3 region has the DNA TGTGCCAGCACTTATTATTCACAAAACATTCAGTACTTC. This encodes CASTYYSQNIQYF.

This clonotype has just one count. The CDR3 spells CASRHWLAGSEQYF. The CDR3 DNA sequence: TGTGCCAGCAGACATTGGCTAGCGGGCTCCGAGCAGTACTTC. The rearrangement uses TRBV14 and TRBJ2-7, with 8 nucleotides matching TRBD2. The CDR3 has 14 residues. Germline V gene lookup returns CDR1 SGHDN and CDR2 FVKESK. With V trimmed by 6 bases and J by 6 bases, 10 bases remained unmatched.

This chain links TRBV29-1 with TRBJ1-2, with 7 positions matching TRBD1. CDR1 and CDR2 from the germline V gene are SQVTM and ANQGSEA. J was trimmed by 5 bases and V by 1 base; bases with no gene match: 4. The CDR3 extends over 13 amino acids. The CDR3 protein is CSVEVDRKYGYTF. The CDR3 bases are TGCAGCGTTGAAGTGGACAGGAAATATGGCTACACCTTC.

The CDR3 spells CASSESGTYQPQHF. The CDR3 nucleotides are TGTGCCAGCAGTGAAAGCGGCACCTATCAGCCCCAGCATTTT. This rearrangement joins TRBV6-5 to TRBJ1-5; D ambiguous. Between the trimmed V and J ends, which lost 5 bases and 5 bases, there was a span of 13 bases. The germline V gene has CDR1 MNHEY and CDR2 SVGAGI. This CDR3 is built from 14 residues.

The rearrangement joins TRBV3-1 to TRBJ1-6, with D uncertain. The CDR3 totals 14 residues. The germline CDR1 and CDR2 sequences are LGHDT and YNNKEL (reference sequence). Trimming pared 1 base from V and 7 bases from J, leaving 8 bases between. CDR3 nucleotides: TGTGCCAGCAGCCAAGGATTGGCGAATTCACCCCTCCACTTT. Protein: CASSQGLANSPLHF.

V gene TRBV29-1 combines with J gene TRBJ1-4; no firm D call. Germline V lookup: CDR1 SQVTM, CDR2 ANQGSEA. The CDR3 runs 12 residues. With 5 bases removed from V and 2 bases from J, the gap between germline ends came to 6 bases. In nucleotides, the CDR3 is TGCAGCGTTAAAATCACTAATGAAAAACTGTTTTTT. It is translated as CSVKITNEKLFF.

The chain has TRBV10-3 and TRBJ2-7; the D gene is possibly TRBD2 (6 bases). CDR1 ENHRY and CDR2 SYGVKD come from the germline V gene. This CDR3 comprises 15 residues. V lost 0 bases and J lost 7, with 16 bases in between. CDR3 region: CAISESGSGQPEQYF. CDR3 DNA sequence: TGTGCCATCAGTGAGTCCGGGAGTGGGCAGCCGGAGCAGTACTTC.

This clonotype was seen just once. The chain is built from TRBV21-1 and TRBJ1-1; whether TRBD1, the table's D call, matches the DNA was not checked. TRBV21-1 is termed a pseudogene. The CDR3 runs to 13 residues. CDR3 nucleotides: TGTGCCAGCAGCAAAGCGGGCAGGGGTGAAGCTTTCTTT. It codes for CASSKAGRGEAFF.

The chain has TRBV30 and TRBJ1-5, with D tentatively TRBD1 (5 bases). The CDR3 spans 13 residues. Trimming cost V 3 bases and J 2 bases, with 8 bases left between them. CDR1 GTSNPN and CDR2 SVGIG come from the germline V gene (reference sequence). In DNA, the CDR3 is TGTGCCTGGAGGGACAACCGCAATCAGCCCCAGCATTTT. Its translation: CAWRDNRNQPQHF.

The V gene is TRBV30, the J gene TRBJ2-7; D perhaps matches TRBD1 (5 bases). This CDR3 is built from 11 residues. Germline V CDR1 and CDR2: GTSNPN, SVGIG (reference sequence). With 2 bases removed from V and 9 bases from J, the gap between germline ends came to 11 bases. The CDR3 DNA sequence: TGTGCCTGGAGTACCAGGGTAGCGCAGTACTTC. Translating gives CAWSTRVAQYF. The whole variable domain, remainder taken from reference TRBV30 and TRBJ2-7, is SQTIHQWPATLVQPVGSPLSLECTVEGTSNPNLYWYRQAAGRGLQLLFYSVGIGQISSEVPQNLSASRPQDRQFILSSKKLLLSDSGFYLCAWSTRVAQYFGPGTRLTVT.

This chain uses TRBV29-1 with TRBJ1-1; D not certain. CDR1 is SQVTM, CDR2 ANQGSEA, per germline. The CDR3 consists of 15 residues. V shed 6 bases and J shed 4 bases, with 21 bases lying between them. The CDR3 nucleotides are TGCAGCGTAGCCCCTCTAGACCTCGGAGTCACTGAAGCTTTCTTT. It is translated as CSVAPLDLGVTEAFF.

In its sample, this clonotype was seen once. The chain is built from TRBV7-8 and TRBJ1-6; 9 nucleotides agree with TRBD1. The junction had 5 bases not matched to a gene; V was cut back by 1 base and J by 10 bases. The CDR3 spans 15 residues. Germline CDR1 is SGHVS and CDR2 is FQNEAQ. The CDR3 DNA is TGTGCCAGCAGCTTAGTTACAGGGGGCTCCTCACCCCTCCACTTT. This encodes CASSLVTGGSSPLHF.

As DNA, the CDR3 is TGTGCCAGTAGTATAGTAGACAGGTGGGGGGAAAACATTCAGTACTTC. Its translation: CASSIVDRWGENIQYF. The J gene is TRBJ2-4, the V gene TRBV19; D could derive from TRBD1 or TRBD2 (6 bases each). Trimming cost V 1 base and J 5 bases, with 15 bases left between them. CDR1 LNHDA and CDR2 SQIVND come from the germline V gene (reference sequence). The CDR3 sequence is 16 residues long.

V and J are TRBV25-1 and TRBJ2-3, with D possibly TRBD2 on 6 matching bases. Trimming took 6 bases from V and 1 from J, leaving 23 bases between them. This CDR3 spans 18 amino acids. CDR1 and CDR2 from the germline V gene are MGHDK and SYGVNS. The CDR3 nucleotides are TGTGCCAGCAGACCCCGGGGGTGGGGTTATGATGGCACAGATACGCAGTATTTT. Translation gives CASRPRGWGYDGTDTQYF.